This T cell receptor (beta chain) was captured in a study of T cell changes during pregnancy in multiple sclerosis (dated by TCRdb to between 2019 and 2020). Background for the entire study: The study examined how the T cell repertoire changed over the course of pregnancy in women with multiple sclerosis.

Of note for this clone: This clone's antigen is unknown. No much larger clonotype is one base removed from it; base qualities were not supplied.

Here V drops 6 bases and J drops 3 bases, and the junction holds 7 bases not matched to any gene. Taken from the germline V gene (reference sequence), the CDR1 and CDR2 loops are LNHDA and SQIVND. The CDR3, from cysteine to phenylalanine, totals 16 residues. This entry keeps only the CDR3 DNA: 48 bases, framed from base 1. Library prep was done by the immunoSEQ multiplex PCR assay. Here the immuneACCESS table is served through TCRdb, limited to in-frame sequences with V and J called. Missing clones are a known gap in these copies; in checked studies unresolved V genes cover under half, and the rest lacks a known reason. In this sample the table shows approximately 70,000 clones, around 90% of which occur a single time. The ten largest clones capture roughly 1.1% of the sample.

The material was peripheral blood, obtained in the third trimester of pregnancy. The V and J genes are TRBV19 and TRBJ1-5, and TRBD1 aligns with 11 junction nucleotides. The origin of this receptor is a female donor with multiple sclerosis, enrolled in a pregnancy study. CDR3 region: CASRGTGGIDNQPQHF. The DNA reads as follows: TGTGCCAGTAGAGGGACAGGGGGTATTGACAATCAGCCCCAGCATTTT.